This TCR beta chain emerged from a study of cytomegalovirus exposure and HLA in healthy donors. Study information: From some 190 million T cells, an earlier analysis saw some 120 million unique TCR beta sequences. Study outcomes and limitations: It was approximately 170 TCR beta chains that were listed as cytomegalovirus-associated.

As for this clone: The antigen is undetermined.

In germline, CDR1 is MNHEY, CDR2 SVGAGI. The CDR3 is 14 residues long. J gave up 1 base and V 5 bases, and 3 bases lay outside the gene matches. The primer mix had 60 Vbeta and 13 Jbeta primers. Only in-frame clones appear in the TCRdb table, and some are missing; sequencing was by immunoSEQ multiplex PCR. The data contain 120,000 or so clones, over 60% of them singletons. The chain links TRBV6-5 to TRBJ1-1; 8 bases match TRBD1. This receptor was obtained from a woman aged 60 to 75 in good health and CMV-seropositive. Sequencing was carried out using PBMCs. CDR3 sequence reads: CASSGGTGNTEAFF. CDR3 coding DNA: TGTGCCAGCAGTGGAGGGACAGGGAACACTGAAGCTTTCTTT.